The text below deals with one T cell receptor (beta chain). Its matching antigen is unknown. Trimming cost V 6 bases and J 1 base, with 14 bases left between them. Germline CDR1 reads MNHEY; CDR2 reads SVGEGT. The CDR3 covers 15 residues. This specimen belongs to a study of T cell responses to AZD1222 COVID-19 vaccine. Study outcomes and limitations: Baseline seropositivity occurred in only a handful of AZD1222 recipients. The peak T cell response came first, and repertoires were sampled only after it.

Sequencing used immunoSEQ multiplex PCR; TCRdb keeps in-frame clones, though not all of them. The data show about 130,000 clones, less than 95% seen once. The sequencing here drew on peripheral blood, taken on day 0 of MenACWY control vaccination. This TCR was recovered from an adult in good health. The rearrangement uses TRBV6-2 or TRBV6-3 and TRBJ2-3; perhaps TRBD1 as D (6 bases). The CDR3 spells CASSRRGGRTDTQYF. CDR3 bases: TGTGCCAGCAGCCGCCGAGGGGGTCGCACAGATACGCAGTATTTT.